This T cell receptor (beta chain) was sequenced during a study of beta chain features in type 1 diabetes. CDR3 length: 14 residues. Germline-derived CDR1 and CDR2 are ENHRY and SYGVKD. The ends were cut back, 6 bases at V and 2 bases at J, with 13 bases in the middle. Sorted populations were all over 98% pure. As every portion of the isolated RNA was reverse transcribed, the sequencing read expressed TCRB transcripts. Method: immunoSEQ multiplex PCR; TCRdb's copy keeps in-frame clones and lacks some. The data show 230,000 or so clones, approximately 16% seen once. A note on this clone: Its antigen is as yet unknown.

Study outcomes and limitations: Among all four CD4+ subsets, Type 1 diabetes patients had TCRB CDR3s that were moderately but significantly shorter. Equally in patients and controls, PCR might preferentially amplify shorter templates. Insertion counts at VDJ junctions were lower in type 1 diabetes patients, who also showed more deletions there.

This chain links TRBV10-3 with TRBJ1-1, with D uncertain. Sequenced: naive CD4+ T cells from blood. The TCR sequence derives from a young man with type 1 diabetes. The CDR3 region has the DNA TGTGCCATCAGGCCGGCTACAGTTAACACTGAAGCTTTCTTT. This encodes CAIRPATVNTEAFF.